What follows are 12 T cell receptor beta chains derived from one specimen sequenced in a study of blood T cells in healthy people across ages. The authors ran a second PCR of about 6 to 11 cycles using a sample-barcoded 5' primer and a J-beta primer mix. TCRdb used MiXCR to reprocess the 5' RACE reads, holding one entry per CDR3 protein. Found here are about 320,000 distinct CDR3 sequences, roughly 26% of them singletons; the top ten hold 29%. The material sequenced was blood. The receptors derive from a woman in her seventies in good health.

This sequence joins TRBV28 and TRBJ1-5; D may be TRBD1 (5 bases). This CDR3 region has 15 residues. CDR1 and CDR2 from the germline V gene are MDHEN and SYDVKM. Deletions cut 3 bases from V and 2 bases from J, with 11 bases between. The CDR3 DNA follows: TGTGCCAGCAGTTTGAAGGGACGCGGCAATCAGCCCCAGCATTTT. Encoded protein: CASSLKGRGNQPQHF.

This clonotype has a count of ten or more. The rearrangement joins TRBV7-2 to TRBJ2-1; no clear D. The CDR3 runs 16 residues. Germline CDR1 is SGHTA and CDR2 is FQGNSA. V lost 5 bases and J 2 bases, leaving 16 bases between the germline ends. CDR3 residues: CASSNAPGSTYNEQFF. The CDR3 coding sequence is TGTGCCAGCAGCAACGCCCCGGGTAGCACCTACAATGAGCAGTTCTTC.

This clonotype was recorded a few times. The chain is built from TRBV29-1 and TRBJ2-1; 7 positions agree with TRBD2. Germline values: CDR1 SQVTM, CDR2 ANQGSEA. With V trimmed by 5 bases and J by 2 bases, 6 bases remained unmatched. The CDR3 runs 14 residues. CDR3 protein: CSVILASPYNEQFF. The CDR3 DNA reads TGCAGCGTTATACTAGCGAGCCCCTACAATGAGCAGTTCTTC.

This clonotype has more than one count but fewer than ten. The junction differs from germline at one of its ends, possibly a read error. CDR3 protein: CASSQVWGTGGRFEFF. The CDR3 DNA reads as TGCGCCAGCAGCCAAGTATGGGGGACAGGGGGGCGCTTCGAGTTCTTC. The chain links TRBV4-1 to TRBJ2-5; 11 positions match TRBD1. Germline loops: CDR1 MGHRA, CDR2 YSYEKL. This CDR3 is 16 amino acids long.

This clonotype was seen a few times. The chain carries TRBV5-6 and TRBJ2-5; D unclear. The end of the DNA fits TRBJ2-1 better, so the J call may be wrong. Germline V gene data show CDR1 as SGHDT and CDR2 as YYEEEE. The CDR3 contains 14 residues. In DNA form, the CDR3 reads TGTGCCAGCAGCTCCCCGCGGCCGAACAATGAGCAGTTCTTC. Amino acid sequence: CASSSPRPNNEQFF.

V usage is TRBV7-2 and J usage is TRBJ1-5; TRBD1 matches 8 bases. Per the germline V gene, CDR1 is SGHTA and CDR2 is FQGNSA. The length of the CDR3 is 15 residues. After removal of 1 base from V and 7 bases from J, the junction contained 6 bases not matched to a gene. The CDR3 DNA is TGTGCCAGCAGCTTAGGGTGGGCAGGGGGCCAGCCCCAGCATTTT. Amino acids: CASSLGWAGGQPQHF.

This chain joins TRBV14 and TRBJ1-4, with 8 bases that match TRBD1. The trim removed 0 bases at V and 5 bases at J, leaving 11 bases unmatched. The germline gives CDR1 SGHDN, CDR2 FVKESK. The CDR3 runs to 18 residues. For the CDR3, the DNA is TGTGCCAGCAGCCAAGATCTCGCAGGGGGCATCCTCAATGAAAAACTGTTTTTT. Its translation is CASSQDLAGGILNEKLFF. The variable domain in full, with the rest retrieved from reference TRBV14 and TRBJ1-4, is EAGVTQFPSHSVIEKGQTVTLRCDPISGHDNLYWYRRVMGKEIKFLLHFVKESKQDESGMPNNRFLAERTGGTYSTLKVQPAELEDSGVYFCASSQDLAGGILNEKLFFGSGTQLSVL.

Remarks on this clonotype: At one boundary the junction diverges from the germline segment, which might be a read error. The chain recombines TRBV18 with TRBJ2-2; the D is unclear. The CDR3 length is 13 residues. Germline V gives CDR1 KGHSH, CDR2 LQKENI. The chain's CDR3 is CASSPPNSGELFF. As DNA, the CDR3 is TGTGCCAGCTCACCACCGAACAGCGGGGAGCTGTTTTTT.

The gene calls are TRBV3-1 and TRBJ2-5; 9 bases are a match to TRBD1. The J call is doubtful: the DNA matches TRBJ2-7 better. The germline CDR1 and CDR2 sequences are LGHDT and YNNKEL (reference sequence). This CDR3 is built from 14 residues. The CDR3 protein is CASSQNTGGHEQYF. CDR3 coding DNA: TGTGCCAGCAGCCAAAACACAGGGGGCCACGAGCAGTACTTC.

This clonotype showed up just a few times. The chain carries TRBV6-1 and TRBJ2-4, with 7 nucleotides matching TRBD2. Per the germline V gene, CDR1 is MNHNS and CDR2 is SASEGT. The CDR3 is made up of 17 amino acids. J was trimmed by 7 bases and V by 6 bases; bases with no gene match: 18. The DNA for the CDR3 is TGTGCCAGCAGCCTCACGGATACGGCAGCGGGAAGGAACATTCAGTACTTC. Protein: CASSLTDTAAGRNIQYF.

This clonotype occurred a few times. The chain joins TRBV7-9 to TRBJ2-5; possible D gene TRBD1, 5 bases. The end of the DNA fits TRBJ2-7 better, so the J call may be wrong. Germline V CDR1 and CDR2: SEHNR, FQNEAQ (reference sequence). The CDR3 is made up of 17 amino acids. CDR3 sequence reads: CASSPGPQTELRGEQYF. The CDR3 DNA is TGTGCCAGCAGCCCCGGCCCCCAAACCGAACTAAGGGGCGAGCAGTACTTC.

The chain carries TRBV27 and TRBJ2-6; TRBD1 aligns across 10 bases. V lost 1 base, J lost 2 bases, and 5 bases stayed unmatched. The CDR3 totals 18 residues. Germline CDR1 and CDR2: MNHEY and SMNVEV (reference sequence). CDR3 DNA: TGTGCCAGCAGTTTATGGGGACAGGGGTCTCCTGGGGCCAACGTCCTGACTTTC. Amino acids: CASSLWGQGSPGANVLTF.